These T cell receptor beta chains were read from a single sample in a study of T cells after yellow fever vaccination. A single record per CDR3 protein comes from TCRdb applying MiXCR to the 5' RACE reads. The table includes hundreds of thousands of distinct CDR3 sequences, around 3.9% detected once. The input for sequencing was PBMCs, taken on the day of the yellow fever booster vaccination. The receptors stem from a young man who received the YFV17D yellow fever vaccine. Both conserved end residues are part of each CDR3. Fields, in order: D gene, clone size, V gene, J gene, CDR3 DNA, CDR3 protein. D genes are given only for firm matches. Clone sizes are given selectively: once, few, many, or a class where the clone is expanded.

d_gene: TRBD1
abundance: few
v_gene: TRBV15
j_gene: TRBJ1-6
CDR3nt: TGTGCCACCAGCGGACGAGACAGGGTATGGGGAGCCTATAATTCACCCCTCCACTTT
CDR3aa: CATSGRDRVWGAYNSPLHF

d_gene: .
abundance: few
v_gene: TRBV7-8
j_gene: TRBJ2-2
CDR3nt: TGTGCCAGCAGCTTAGACGGCACCGGGGAGCTGTTTTTT
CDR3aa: CASSLDGTGELFF

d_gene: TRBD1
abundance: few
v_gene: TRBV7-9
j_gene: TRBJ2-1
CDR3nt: TGTGCCAGCAGACCTGAAGGGGGCGATGAGCAGTTCTTC
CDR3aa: CASRPEGGDEQFF

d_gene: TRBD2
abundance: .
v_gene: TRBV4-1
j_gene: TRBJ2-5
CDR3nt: TGCGCCAGCAGCCAGGAACGACTAGCGGGGGATTTAGAGACCCAGTACTTC
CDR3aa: CASSQERLAGDLETQYF

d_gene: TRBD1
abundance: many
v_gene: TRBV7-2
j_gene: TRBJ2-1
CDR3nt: TGTGCCAGCAGCTTGGGGACAGCGTCATACAATGAGCAGTTCTTC
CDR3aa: CASSLGTASYNEQFF

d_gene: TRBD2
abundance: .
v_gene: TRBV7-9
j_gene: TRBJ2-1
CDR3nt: TGTGCCAGCAGCTTAGCGGGGGGGTCTGATGAGCAGTTCTTC
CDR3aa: CASSLAGGSDEQFF

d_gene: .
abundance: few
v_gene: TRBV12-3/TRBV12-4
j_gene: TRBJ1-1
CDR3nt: TGTGCCAGCAGCCTCCAGACGGGGAACACTGAAGCTTTCTTT
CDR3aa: CASSLQTGNTEAFF

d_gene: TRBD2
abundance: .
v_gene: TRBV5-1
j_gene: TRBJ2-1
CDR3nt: TGCGCCAGCAGCCTGGGGAGGGGCGGCCGCTCCTACAATGAGCAGTTCTTC
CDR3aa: CASSLGRGGRSYNEQFF

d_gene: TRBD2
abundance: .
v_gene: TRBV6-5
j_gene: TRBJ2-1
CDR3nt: TGTGCCAGCAGTTACAACCCCATGGGGAGCCGGCAGTCGCGGGGGGGCCGGTGGGAGCAGTTCTTC
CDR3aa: CASSYNPMGSRQSRGGRWEQFF

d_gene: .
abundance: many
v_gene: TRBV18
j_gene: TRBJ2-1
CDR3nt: TGTGCCAGCTCAGGATCGGGGTCCGATGAGCAGTTCTTC
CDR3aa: CASSGSGSDEQFF

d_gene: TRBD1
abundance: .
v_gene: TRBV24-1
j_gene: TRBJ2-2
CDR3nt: TGTGCCACCAGTGATAATCAGGGGGCGCCCCCCGGGGAGCTGTTTTTT
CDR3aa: CATSDNQGAPPGELFF

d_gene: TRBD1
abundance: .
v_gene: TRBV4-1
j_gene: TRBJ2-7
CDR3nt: TGCGCCAGCAGCCAAGGAGGGGGGGACAGGGGCTACGAGCAGTACTTC
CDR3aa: CASSQGGGDRGYEQYF

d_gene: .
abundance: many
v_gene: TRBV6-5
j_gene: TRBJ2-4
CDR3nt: TGTGCCAGCAGTTACTCGACAGGAACAAACATTCAGTACTTC
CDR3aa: CASSYSTGTNIQYF

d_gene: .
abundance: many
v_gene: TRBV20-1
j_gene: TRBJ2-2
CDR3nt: TGCAGTGCTTGGGACTTCCTGAACACCGGGGAGCTGTTTTTT
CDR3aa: CSAWDFLNTGELFF

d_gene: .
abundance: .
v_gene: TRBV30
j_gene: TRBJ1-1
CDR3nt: TGTGCCTGGAGCCCCGGCGGGGGCCTGGGCACTGAAGCTTTCTTT
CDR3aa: CAWSPGGGLGTEAFF

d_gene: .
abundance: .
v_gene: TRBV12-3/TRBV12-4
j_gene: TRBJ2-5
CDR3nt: TGTGCCAGCAGATCGCAAGGGACTCCCTCACGGACCCAGTACTTC
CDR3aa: CASRSQGTPSRTQYF

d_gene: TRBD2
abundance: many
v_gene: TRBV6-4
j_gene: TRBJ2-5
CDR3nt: TGTGCCAGCAGTGAGGCGGGGGGATTGGAGACCCAGTACTTC
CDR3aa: CASSEAGGLETQYF

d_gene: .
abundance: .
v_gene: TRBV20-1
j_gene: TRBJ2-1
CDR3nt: TGCAGTGCTAGAGCGGGGCGGGCCAATGAGCAGTTCTTC
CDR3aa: CSARAGRANEQFF

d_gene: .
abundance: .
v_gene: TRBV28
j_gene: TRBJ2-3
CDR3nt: TGTGCCAGCACCCGGGCAAAGCACACAGATACGCAGTATTTT
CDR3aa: CASTRAKHTDTQYF

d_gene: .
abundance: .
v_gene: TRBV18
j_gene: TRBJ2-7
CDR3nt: TGTGCCAGCTCTACCAGGGCCTCCTACGAGCAGTACTTC
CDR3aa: CASSTRASYEQYF

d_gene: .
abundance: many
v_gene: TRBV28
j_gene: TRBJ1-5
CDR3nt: TGTGCCAGCAGATCCGAGGGACCGACCTCTTATAGCAATCAGCCCCAGCATTTT
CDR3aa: CASRSEGPTSYSNQPQHF

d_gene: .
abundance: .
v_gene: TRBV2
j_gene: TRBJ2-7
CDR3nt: TGTGCCAGCAGTGAATGTGATACGTGTCGGCAGTACTTC
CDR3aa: CASSECDTCRQYF

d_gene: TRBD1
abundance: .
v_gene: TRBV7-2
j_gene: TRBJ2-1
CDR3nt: TGTGCCAGCAGCTTAGGGCTGACAGGGGGCCCCTACAATGAGCAGTTCTTC
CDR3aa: CASSLGLTGGPYNEQFF

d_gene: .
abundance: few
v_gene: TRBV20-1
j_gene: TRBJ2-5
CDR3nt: TGCAGTGCTAGAGAGGACAGTGCGGAGACCCAGTACTTC
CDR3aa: CSAREDSAETQYF

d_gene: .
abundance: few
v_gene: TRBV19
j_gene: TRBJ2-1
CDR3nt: TGTGCCAGTAGTACCATCCTTACAGGGCCTGACAGTAATGAGCAGTTCTTC
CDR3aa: CASSTILTGPDSNEQFF

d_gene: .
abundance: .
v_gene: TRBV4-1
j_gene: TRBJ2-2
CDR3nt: TGCGCCAGCAGCCAAGTGGGTGGCAGGACAGGGTTTGCGGGAGAACTGTTTTTT
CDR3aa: CASSQVGGRTGFAGELFF

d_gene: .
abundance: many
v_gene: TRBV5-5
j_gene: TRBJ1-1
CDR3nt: TGTGCCAGCAGCGAGGGCGCTCCGGGGGGCACTGAAGCTTTCTTT
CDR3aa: CASSEGAPGGTEAFF

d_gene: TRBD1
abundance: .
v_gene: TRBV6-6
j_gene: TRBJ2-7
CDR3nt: TGTGCCAGCAGTTACCCGATGGGACAGGGATCCTACGAGCAGTACTTC
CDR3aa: CASSYPMGQGSYEQYF

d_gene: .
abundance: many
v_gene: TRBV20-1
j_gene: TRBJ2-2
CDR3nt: TGCAGTGCTAAGGACTTTTTATTAGCCGGGGAGCTGTTTTTT
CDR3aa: CSAKDFLLAGELFF

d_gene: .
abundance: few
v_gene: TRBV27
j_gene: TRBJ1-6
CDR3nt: TGTGCCAGCAGTACGACCCATTCACCCCTCCACTTT
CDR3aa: CASSTTHSPLHF

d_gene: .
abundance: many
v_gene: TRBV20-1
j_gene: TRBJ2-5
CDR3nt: TGCAGTGCGTATGTGGACAGTCAAGAGACCCAGTACTTC
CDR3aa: CSAYVDSQETQYF

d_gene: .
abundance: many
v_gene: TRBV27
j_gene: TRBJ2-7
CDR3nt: TGTGCCAGCAGTCCCTCCTTGGGGGCTACGACCTACGAGCAGTACTTC
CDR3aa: CASSPSLGATTYEQYF

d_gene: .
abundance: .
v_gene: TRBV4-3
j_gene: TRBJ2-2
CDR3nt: TGCGCCAGCAGCCAGAGGCAGGGGCCCGGGGAGCTGTTTTTT
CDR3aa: CASSQRQGPGELFF

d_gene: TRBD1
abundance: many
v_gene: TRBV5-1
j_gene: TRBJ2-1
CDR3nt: TGCGCCAGCAGCGGCTTACAGGGGGCAGGTTCCTACAATGAGCAGTTCTTC
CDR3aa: CASSGLQGAGSYNEQFF

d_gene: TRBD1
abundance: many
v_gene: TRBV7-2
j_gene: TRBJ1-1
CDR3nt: TGTGCCAGCAGCCATGGGACAGGTTCGAACACTGAAGCTTTCTTT
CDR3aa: CASSHGTGSNTEAFF

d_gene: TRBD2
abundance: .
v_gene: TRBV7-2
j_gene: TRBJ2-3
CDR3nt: TGTGCCAGCAGCGCGAGGACTAGCGGGGGGATCAACACAGATACGCAGTATTTT
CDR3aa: CASSARTSGGINTDTQYF

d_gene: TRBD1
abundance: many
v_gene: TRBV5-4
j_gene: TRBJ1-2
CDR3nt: TGTGCCAGCAGCTGGGACAGGGCAGGCTACACCTTC
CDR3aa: CASSWDRAGYTF

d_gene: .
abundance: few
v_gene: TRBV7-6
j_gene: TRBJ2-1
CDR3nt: TGTGCCAGCAGCGCGGGACTCTCTAATGAGCAGTTCTTC
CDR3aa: CASSAGLSNEQFF

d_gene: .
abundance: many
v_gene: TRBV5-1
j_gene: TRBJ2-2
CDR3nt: TGCGCCAGCGCGGACTCCTGGGGTCTGGTGTTTTTT
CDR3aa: CASADSWGLVFF

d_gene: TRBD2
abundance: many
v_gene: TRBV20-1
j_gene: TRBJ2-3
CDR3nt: TGCAGTGCTAGAGATGTACAGCGGGGGACAGATACGCAGTATTTT
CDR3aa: CSARDVQRGTDTQYF